This is a list of T cell receptor beta chains from one sample in a study of PD-L1 blockade in urothelial cancer. This table comes from immunoSEQ multiplex PCR, and its TCRdb copy is limited to in-frame clones, with some not included. Of tens of thousands of clones listed, roughly nine tenths were seen once; the top ten hold about 7.3%. The sequencing here drew on PBMCs, taken around atezolizumab (anti-PD-L1) treatment. The source of these receptors is a man aged 65-85 years with urothelial cancer. Each CDR3 is given with its conserved first and last residue. D genes are given only for firm matches. Clone size is stated in some rows and not others, as once, few, many or a class when expanded.

clone_size	d_call	v_call	j_call	cdr3_nt	cdr3_aa
NA	TRBD1	TRBV5-1	TRBJ1-5	TGCGCCAGCAGCTTTACAGGGGGGCCTAATCAGCCCCAGCATTTT	CASSFTGGPNQPQHF
NA	TRBD1	TRBV6-1	TRBJ2-7	TGTGCCAGCAGCGGACAGGGGGCGACCGAGCAGTACTTC	CASSGQGATEQYF
NA	NA	TRBV9	TRBJ2-2	TGTGCCAGCAGCGTAGCTGGCAACGCCGCCGGGGAGCTGTTTTTT	CASSVAGNAAGELFF
NA	NA	TRBV4-2	TRBJ2-5	TGTGCCAGCAGCCAAGATTGGGCCCAGGGGGGAGAGACCCAGTACTTC	CASSQDWAQGGETQYF
NA	NA	TRBV9	TRBJ1-1	TGTGCCAGCAGCGCCAATGGTGGGCAGGGTGGAGCTTTCTTT	CASSANGGQGGAFF
NA	TRBD1	TRBV5-1	TRBJ1-5	TGCGCCAGCAGCTTGGAGGGACAGGGCCAGCCCCAGCATTTT	CASSLEGQGQPQHF
NA	NA	TRBV23-1	TRBJ1-1	TGCGCCAGCAGTCAAAGGGGTCCCCCCTATGGCACTGAAGCTTTCTTT	CASSQRGPPYGTEAFF
NA	TRBD1	TRBV29-1	TRBJ1-2	TGCAGCGTCGATAACAGGGGAAGCTATGGCTACACCTTC	CSVDNRGSYGYTF
NA	TRBD2	TRBV7-3	TRBJ2-1	TGTGCCAGCAGCTTTTCCGGACTAGCAAATGAGCAGTTCTTC	CASSFSGLANEQFF
once	NA	TRBV7-8	TRBJ2-5	TGTGCCAGCAGCTTAATCGGTGAGACCCAGTACTTC	CASSLIGETQYF
NA	NA	TRBV7-6	TRBJ1-4	TGTGCCAGCAGCCCAGAAATACGACAGCCGGCCCTGTTTTTT	CASSPEIRQPALFF
NA	TRBD1	TRBV28	TRBJ1-2	TGTGCCAGCAGTTTATTGGAAGGGCGAAGGGGGCGAAACTATGGCTACACCTTC	CASSLLEGRRGRNYGYTF
NA	TRBD1	TRBV7-8	TRBJ2-5	TGTGCCAGCAGCCAAGACAGGGTCGGGTACTTC	CASSQDRVGYF
NA	NA	TRBV7-9	TRBJ2-3	TGTGCCAGCAGCCCTGGACTGACAGATACGCAGTATTTT	CASSPGLTDTQYF
NA	TRBD2	TRBV10-3	TRBJ2-2	TGTGCCACCCAAACGGCCTCCGGGACTAGCGGGTCCGGGGAGCTGTTTTTT	CATQTASGTSGSGELFF
NA	TRBD1	TRBV9	TRBJ1-2	TGTGCCAGCAGCGTAGCGGGACAGGGGCCTAACTATGGCTACACCTTC	CASSVAGQGPNYGYTF
NA	NA	TRBV5-1	TRBJ2-1	TGCGCCAGCAGCTTGGGGTCGGACTTGAGACTCAATGAGCAGTTCTTC	CASSLGSDLRLNEQFF
NA	TRBD1	TRBV30	TRBJ2-7	TGTGCCAGGAAGGACAGGGGGCATATAGAGCAGTACTTC	CARKDRGHIEQYF
once	TRBD1	TRBV10-3	TRBJ1-5	TGTGCCATCAGTGAGGCAGGGGGCGGTCAGCCCCAGCATTTT	CAISEAGGGQPQHF
NA	NA	TRBV21-1	TRBJ1-5	TGTGCCAGCAGCAAAGCGACAGGGCAGCCCCAGCATTTT	CASSKATGQPQHF
NA	TRBD1	TRBV27	TRBJ2-7	TGTGCCAGCAGTTTACAGGGGGTCTCCTACGAGCAGTACTTC	CASSLQGVSYEQYF
NA	TRBD1	TRBV27	TRBJ1-4	TGTGCCAGCAGTCCCGGGACAGGACCCTATGAAAAACTGTTTTTT	CASSPGTGPYEKLFF